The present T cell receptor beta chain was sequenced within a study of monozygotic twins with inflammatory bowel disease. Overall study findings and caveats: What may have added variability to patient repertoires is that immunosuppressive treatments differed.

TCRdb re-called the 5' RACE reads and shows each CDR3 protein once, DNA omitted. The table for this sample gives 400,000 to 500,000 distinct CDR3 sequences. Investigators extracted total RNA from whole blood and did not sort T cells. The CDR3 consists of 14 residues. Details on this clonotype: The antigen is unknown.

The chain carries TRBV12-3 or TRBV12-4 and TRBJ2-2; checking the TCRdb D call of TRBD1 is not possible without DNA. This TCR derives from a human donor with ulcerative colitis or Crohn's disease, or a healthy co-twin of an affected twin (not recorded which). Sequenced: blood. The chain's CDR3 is CASSPGGITGELFF.